The 17 T cell receptor beta chains below were found in one sample sequenced in a study of Graves' ophthalmopathy and Graves' hyperthyroidism (dated by TCRdb to between 2017 and 2018). Sequencing took place on an Illumina HiSeq 2000. For repertoire sequencing, TCR beta CDR3 regions were amplified from RNA transcripts. HTBI primers and the Qiagen OneStep RT-PCR kit were used in a first-round RT-PCR, which was followed by a second-round multiplex PCR, size selection and purification. The public sequencing data were trimmed at Q25 with fastp and processed into clonotypes with MiXCR by TCRdb, which kept only in-frame beta chains. Each CDR3 protein appears once, grouped with its most common genes and DNA. The table for this sample lists 650,000 to 900,000 distinct CDR3 sequences; roughly two fifths of them were counted only once. The ten largest clones capture 44% of the sample. Sequencing was done on a sample of peripheral blood. These receptors came from an adult man with Graves' ophthalmopathy.

This clonotype was seen at least ten times. V and J are TRBV10-3 and TRBJ1-1; 7 bases are a match to TRBD1. Per germline, CDR1 ENHRY and CDR2 SYGVKD. Losses at the gene ends were 5 bases for V and 5 bases for J; bases not matched to a gene: 17. The CDR3 spans 17 residues. This CDR3 reads CAISRHYGRQGGTEAFF. For the CDR3, the DNA is TGTGCCATCAGTAGGCATTATGGGCGACAGGGTGGGACTGAAGCTTTCTTT.

Ten or more counts support this clonotype. This CDR3 reads CSARMTGQLETQYF. The DNA of the CDR3 is TGCAGTGCTAGGATGACGGGACAGCTTGAGACCCAGTACTTC. V and J are TRBV20-1 and TRBJ2-5, with TRBD1 identical over 7 bases. V was pared by 3 bases and J by 5 bases, with 9 bases of the junction left unmatched. In germline, CDR1 is DFQATT, CDR2 SNEGSKA (reference sequence). The CDR3 consists of 14 residues.

A word on this clonotype: A clone one base away is much larger, so this may be a read error. The CDR3 ends on some other residue instead of the conserved phenylalanine or tryptophan, so this is likely a read error. The chain has TRBV7-9 and TRBJ1-1, with 7 nucleotides matching TRBD1. CDR3 length: 15 residues. With 5 bases clipped from V and 4 bases from J, the junction kept 10 bases outside the gene matches. CDR1 is SEHNR, CDR2 FQNEAQ, per germline (reference sequence). The CDR3 nucleotides are TGTGCCAGCAGCCCCCTACAGGGGATAGGCACTGAAGCTTTCCTT. Its translation: CASSPLQGIGTEAFL.

With regard to this clonotype: Possible read error: a much larger clone is one base away. The chain is built from TRBV10-3 and TRBJ1-1, with D hard to call. The CDR3 extends over 11 amino acids. Per germline, CDR1 ENHRY and CDR2 SYGVKD. V shed 8 bases and J shed 7 bases, with 11 bases lying between them. CDR3 loop: CAISGWSEAFF. The CDR3 nucleotides are TGTGCCATCTCAGGCTGGAGTGAAGCTTTCTTT.

This clonotype was seen many times. The rearrangement links TRBV29-1 to TRBJ1-5; D possibly corresponds to TRBD1 (5 bases). The V end was cut by 6 bases, the J end by 5 bases, with 14 bases between. CDR1 and CDR2 (germline): SQVTM, ANQGSEA. This CDR3 contains 13 residues. DNA for the CDR3: TGCAGCGTCGGGTGGTCGGGGGATCAGCCCCAGCATTTT. It encodes CSVGWSGDQPQHF.

In its sample, this clonotype was seen many times. The chain carries TRBV12-3 or TRBV12-4 and TRBJ2-7; D is uncertain. The CDR3 is 13 amino acids. V was pared by 3 bases and J by 2 bases, with 8 bases between. Here the CDR3 reads CASSFQVAYEQYF. The DNA of the CDR3 is TGTGCCAGCAGTTTCCAAGTGGCCTACGAGCAGTACTTC.

The table lists this clonotype with a few counts. With a much larger clone just one base away, this may be a read error. The chain combines TRBV6-1 with TRBJ2-2; no definite D call. The ends were cut back, 2 bases at V and 3 bases at J, with 4 bases in the middle. This CDR3 contains 13 residues. Looked up from germline, CDR1 is MNHNS and CDR2 is SASEGT. This CDR3 is CASSETDTGELFF. CDR3 bases: TGTGCCAGCAGTGAAACGGACACCGGGGAGCTGTTTTTT.

This clonotype was picked up many times. The gene calls are TRBV13 and TRBJ1-1; D ambiguous. The CDR3 is made up of 15 amino acids. The germline V gene encodes CDR1 PRHDT and CDR2 FYEKMQ (reference sequence). The V end was cut by 0 bases, the J end by 11 bases, with 19 bases between. The CDR3 nucleotides are TGTGCCAGCAGCTTAGGCCGGGTCAGGACGGATAGGGCTTTCTTT. It encodes CASSLGRVRTDRAFF.

This clonotype was observed a handful of times. The rearrangement links TRBV9 to TRBJ2-1; D possibly uses TRBD1 or TRBD2 (5 bases each). The length of the CDR3 is 14 residues. Looked up from germline, CDR1 is SGDLS and CDR2 is YYNGEE. Between the trimmed V and J ends, which lost 2 bases and 5 bases, there was a span of 11 bases. CDR3 sequence reads: CASSVGTGHNEQFF. The CDR3, as DNA: TGTGCCAGCAGCGTCGGGACGGGTCACAATGAGCAGTTCTTC.

This clonotype has ten or more counts. J is TRBJ2-7 and V is TRBV2; TRBD1 is a possible D gene (6 bases). This CDR3 has 12 residues. V lost 4 bases to trimming and J lost 4 bases, with 8 bases between them. Per the germline V gene, CDR1 is SNHLY and CDR2 is FYNNEI. The DNA for the CDR3 is TGTGCCAGCAGTGTAGGGGGATACGAGCAGTACTTC. This gives the protein CASSVGGYEQYF.

This clonotype showed up many times. This chain connects TRBV7-2 to TRBJ1-5, with TRBD1 identical over 7 bases. The V gene end was trimmed by 1 base and the J gene end by 4 bases; junction bases not matched to a gene: 4. This CDR3 has 15 amino acids. The germline gives CDR1 SGHTA, CDR2 FQGNSA. CDR3 sequence (DNA): TGTGCCAGCAGCTTAGTTGCCAGGGGGAATCAGCCCCAGCATTTT. Translation: CASSLVARGNQPQHF.

This clonotype was detected ten times or more. The gene calls are TRBV29-1 and TRBJ2-7; 7 bases align to TRBD1. The CDR3 runs to 14 residues. Germline CDR1 SQVTM, CDR2 ANQGSEA. V lost 4 bases to trimming and J lost 9 bases; unmatched junction nucleotides: 15. The CDR3, as DNA: TGCAGCGTTGCAGACAGGGATTCCTTGCGTGGGCAGTACTTC. Protein sequence: CSVADRDSLRGQYF.

The V call is TRBV7-9, the J call TRBJ2-4; D perhaps matches TRBD1 (5 bases). Trimming shortened V by 6 bases and J by 0 bases, and 18 bases separated the two germline ends. The CDR3 extends over 17 amino acids. Looked up from germline, CDR1 is SEHNR and CDR2 is FQNEAQ (reference sequence). CDR3 in DNA: TGTGCCAGCAGGAGTAGTAATTCAGGGTTAGCCAAAAACATTCAGTACTTC. Amino acid sequence: CASRSSNSGLAKNIQYF.

This clonotype was picked up a small number of times. The chain is built from TRBV27 and TRBJ1-1; D gene uncertain. The CDR3 loop spans 16 amino acids. Germline values: CDR1 MNHEY, CDR2 SMNVEV (reference sequence). Trimming removed 5 bases from V and 4 bases from J, with 20 bases in between. DNA of the CDR3: TGTGCCAGCAGTCCCTCCGGGTTGTGGTTAAGCACTGAAGCTTTCTTT. Its translation is CASSPSGLWLSTEAFF.

Remarks on this clonotype: It is likely a read error, because the conserved phenylalanine at the end of the CDR3 is missing. This rearrangement joins TRBV12-3 or TRBV12-4 to TRBJ1-1; D unresolved. The CDR3 is 13 residues long. V was pared by 2 bases and J by 1 base, with 5 bases between. CDR3: CASSLMGNTEAFS. DNA of the CDR3: TGTGCCAGCAGTTTAATGGGGAACACTGAAGCTTTCTCT.

The rearrangement joins TRBV24-1 to TRBJ1-5; possible D gene TRBD1, 5 bases. The CDR3 is 16 residues long. V was clipped by 6 bases and J by 0 bases, with 14 bases between them. Germline V gene data show CDR1 as KGHDR and CDR2 as SFDVKD. The CDR3 DNA reads TGTGCCACCAGTTACGCGAGGGACTTTAGCAATCAGCCCCAGCATTTT. Its translation is CATSYARDFSNQPQHF.

The chain recombines TRBV7-3 with TRBJ2-7, with D possibly TRBD2 on 6 matching bases. The J call is in doubt because the DNA end fits TRBJ2-1 better. The length of the CDR3 is 13 residues. CDR1 is SGHTA and CDR2 is FQGTGA in the germline V gene. The CDR3 loop is CASSPSAYNEQFF. For the CDR3, the DNA is TGTGCCAGCAGCCCTAGCGCTTACAATGAGCAGTTCTTC.